This T cell receptor beta chain emerged from a study of regulatory T cells in long-lasting Graves disease. Whole-study results and caveats: Persistent patients shared more public clonotypes (roughly 2,800) than new patients (approximately 1,000).

This clonotype turned up a few times. Its antigen is not identified. Stated time point: newly diagnosed GD, antithyroid drugs for less than 3 months. After RNA was extracted from PBMCs, the TCR library was made from it. Investigators prepared the TCR beta libraries by applying iRepertoire HTBI primers and Arm-PCR of CDR3 regions. From the multiplex PCR reads, TCRdb called clonotypes with MiXCR, one entry per CDR3 protein. The table lists 250,000 or so distinct CDR3 sequences, around 20% of them singletons. The clonotype was recovered from a female donor with Graves disease. The sample consisted of peripheral blood mononuclear cells (PBMCs), taken at new diagnosis, from a patient treated with antithyroid drugs.

The CDR3 DNA sequence: TGTGCCAGCAGCCGGGACAGGGGCTATGGCTACACCTTC. Amino acid sequence: CASSRDRGYGYTF. The chain employs TRBV6-1 and TRBJ1-2, with TRBD1 identical over 10 bases. This CDR3 has 13 amino acids. Trimming took 6 bases from V and 4 from J; bases not matched to a gene: 2. Germline V lookup: CDR1 MNHNS, CDR2 SASEGT.